The entry that follows covers one T cell receptor beta chain sequence. The source of the sample is a study of blood T cell repertoires in COVID-19. The wider study: Each recovered donor of Cohort 3 presented with two negative PCRs, clearance, or symptom resolution.

Living in 20 to 30 US areas, the participants were between roughly 18 and 89 years of age. Allocation to cohorts depended on clinical history reported by the participants. From germline, CDR1 is LNHDA and CDR2 SQIVND (reference sequence). Losses at the gene ends were 4 bases for V and 6 bases for J; bases not matched to a gene: 11. This CDR3 has 16 amino acids. The protocol was immunoSEQ multiplex PCR, while the TCRdb copy is restricted to in-frame clones and leaves out a portion. The top ten hold approximately 2.8% of the sample, which has hundreds of thousands of clones, less than 90% seen once. The chain couples TRBV19 to TRBJ2-3; 9 nucleotides agree with TRBD2. The sequence was collected from a woman between 45 and 65 years old in a cohort exposed to, infected with or recovered from COVID-19 (not recorded which). Material for sequencing was PBMCs or T cells enriched from blood (not recorded which). DNA for the CDR3: TGTGCCAGTAGTAGAGGTTTGCGGGGGGGCCCCGATACGCAGTATTTT. Translated: CASSRGLRGGPDTQYF. Combining the CDR3 with reference TRBV19 and TRBJ2-3 gives the whole variable domain DGGITQSPKYLFRKEGQNVTLSCEQNLNHDAMYWYRQDPGQGLRLIYYSQIVNDFQKGDIAEGYSVSREKKESFPLTVTSAQKNPTAFYLCASSRGLRGGPDTQYFGPGTRLTVL.